This T cell receptor (beta chain) originates from a study of cytomegalovirus exposure and HLA in healthy donors. With respect to this clone: Its antigen is not known.

Findings and limits, study-wide: On later analysis, the bulk of CMV-associated TCR beta chains appeared to be HLA-restricted.

This PCR relied on a set of 60 Vbeta primers and 13 Jbeta primers. The table came from immunoSEQ multiplex PCR; TCRdb's copy has only in-frame clones and leaves some out. The repertoire holds some 130,000 clones, with around four fifths as singletons. The CDR3 has 14 amino acids. Trimming removed 5 bases from V and 4 bases from J; junction bases left unmatched: 8. Germline V lookup: CDR1 SGHDT, CDR2 YYEEEE. The chain has TRBV5-6 and TRBJ1-1, with 7 bases lining up with TRBD1. This TCR derives from a male donor in good health and CMV-seronegative. Sample: PBMCs. Here the CDR3 reads CASRQTGSVTEAFF. CDR3 DNA sequence: TGTGCCAGCAGACAGACAGGGTCCGTCACTGAAGCTTTCTTT.